This TCR beta chain was found in a study of metastatic and nonmetastatic thyroid tumors. Across the study: Samples came from malignant and benign thyroid patients, and repertoires were compared across blood and tumor or nodule tissue.

No patient had received any treatment before thyroid surgery. Methods used by the authors: In papillary thyroid cancer, a distant-metastasis classifier was built using CDR3 differences across clinicopathological groups. From the PCR reads, TCRdb re-called clones with MiXCR. The V and J calls shown here were made by TCRdb, not taken from the authors' results. Among 15,000 to 20,000 clones listed, 22% were seen once. CDR3 length: 14 residues. The V gene end was trimmed by 3 bases and the J gene end by 4 bases; junction bases not matched to a gene: 6. Per germline, CDR1 MGHRA and CDR2 YSYEKL. The table lists this clone with a few counts.

Source material: adjacent normal tissue. This chain connects TRBV4-1 to TRBJ2-7, with 7 bases fitting TRBD1. This sequence was found in a female donor with papillary thyroid cancer or a benign thyroid nodule (not recorded which). Some clones in this sample may be carry-over from other donors' samples. CDR3 protein: CASSQGQSSYEQYF. The CDR3 nucleotides read TGCGCCAGCAGCCAGGGACAGAGTAGTTACGAGCAGTACTTC.